This T cell receptor beta chain was obtained from a study of shared clonotypes between healthy human individuals. Regarding the study as a whole: The represented genetic and exposure-history diversity was limited by the small number of donors. Clonotypes that were shared across a handful of donors made up around 5% of naive CD4 clonotypes. The researchers took only blood, and tissue repertoires probably look different.

The table came from immunoSEQ multiplex PCR; TCRdb's copy has only in-frame clones and leaves some out. The repertoire consists of over 2 million clones, with roughly 90% occurring once and the leading ten covering 0.37%. CD4+ cells were split into CD45RA+ naive and CD45RA-negative memory subsets. V dropped 1 base and J dropped 5 bases, with 18 bases sitting between them. The germline CDR1 and CDR2 sequences are SGHTA and FQGNSA. CDR3 size: 16 residues. Details on this clone: No antigen is known for it.

The specimen sequenced was naive CD4+ T cells from PBMCs. Subset: CD45RA+ positively selected. The rearrangement links TRBV7-2 to TRBJ2-7, with D tentatively TRBD1 or TRBD2 (6 bases each). This TCR came from a man aged 18 to 29 in good health. Some clones in this sample may be carry-over from other donors' samples. The CDR3 reads CASSLEAGQVPHEQYF. The CDR3 region has the DNA TGTGCCAGCAGCTTAGAGGCGGGACAAGTTCCCCACGAGCAGTACTTC.